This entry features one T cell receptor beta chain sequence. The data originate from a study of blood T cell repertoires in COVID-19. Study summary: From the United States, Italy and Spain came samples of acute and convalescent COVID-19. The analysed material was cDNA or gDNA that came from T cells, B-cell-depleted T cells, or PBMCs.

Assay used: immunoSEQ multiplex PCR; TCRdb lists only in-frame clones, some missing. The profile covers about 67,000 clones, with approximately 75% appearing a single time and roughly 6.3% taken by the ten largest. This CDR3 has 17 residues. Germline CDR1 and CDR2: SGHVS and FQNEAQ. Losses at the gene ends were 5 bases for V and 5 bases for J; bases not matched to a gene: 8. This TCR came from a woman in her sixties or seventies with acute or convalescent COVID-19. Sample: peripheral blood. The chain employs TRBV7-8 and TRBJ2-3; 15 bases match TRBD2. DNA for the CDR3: TGTGCCAGCAGCCCCTGGACTAGCGGGGGGGCTCTAGATACGCAGTATTTT. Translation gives CASSPWTSGGALDTQYF. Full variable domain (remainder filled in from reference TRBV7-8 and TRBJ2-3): GAGVSQSPRYKVAKRGQDVALRCDPISGHVSLFWYQQALGQGPEFLTYFQNEAQLDKSGLPSDRFFAERPEGSVSTLKIQRTQQEDSAVYLCASSPWTSGGALDTQYFGPGTRLTVL.